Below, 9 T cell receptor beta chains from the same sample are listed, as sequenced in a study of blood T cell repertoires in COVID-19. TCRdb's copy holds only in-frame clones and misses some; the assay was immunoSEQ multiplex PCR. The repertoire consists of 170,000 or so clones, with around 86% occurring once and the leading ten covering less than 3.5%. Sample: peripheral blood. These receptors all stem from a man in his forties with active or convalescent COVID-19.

The CDR3 loop is CAISEGTATYEQYF. For the CDR3, the DNA is TGTGCCATCAGTGAGGGGACAGCTACCTACGAGCAGTACTTC. The chain has TRBV10-3 and TRBJ2-7; 7 nucleotides agree with TRBD1. The CDR3 covers 14 residues. Germline V CDR1 and CDR2: ENHRY, SYGVKD. V trimming: 2 bases; J trimming: 2 bases; junction bases outside the gene matches: 3.

The DNA for the CDR3 is TGTGCCAGCAGCTCGACTAAGGAGGGCGCCTACGAGCAGTACTTC. Translating it yields CASSSTKEGAYEQYF. The V call is TRBV7-3, the J call TRBJ2-7, with D perhaps TRBD2 (6 bases). The CDR3 totals 15 residues. The germline CDR1 and CDR2 sequences are SGHTA and FQGTGA. Trimming shortened V by 4 bases and J by 2 bases, and 15 bases separated the two germline ends.

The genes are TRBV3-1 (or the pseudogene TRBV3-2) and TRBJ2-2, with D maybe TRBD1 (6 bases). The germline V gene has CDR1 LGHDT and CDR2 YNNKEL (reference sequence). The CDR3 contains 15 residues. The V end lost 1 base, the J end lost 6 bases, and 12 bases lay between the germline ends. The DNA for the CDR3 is TGTGCCAGCAGCCAAGCCCTTACAGGGTCCGGGGAGCTGTTTTTT. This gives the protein CASSQALTGSGELFF.

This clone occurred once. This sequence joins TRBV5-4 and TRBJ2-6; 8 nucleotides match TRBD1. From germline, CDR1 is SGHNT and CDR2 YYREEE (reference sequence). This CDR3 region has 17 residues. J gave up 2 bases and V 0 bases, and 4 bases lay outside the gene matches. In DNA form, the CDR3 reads TGTGCCAGCAGCTTGGGACAGGGGCGAACTGGGGCCAACGTCCTGACTTTC. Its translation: CASSLGQGRTGANVLTF.

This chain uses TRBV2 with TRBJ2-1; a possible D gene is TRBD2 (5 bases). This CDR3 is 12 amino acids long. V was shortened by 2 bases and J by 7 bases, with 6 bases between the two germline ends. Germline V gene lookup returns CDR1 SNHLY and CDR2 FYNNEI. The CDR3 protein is CASSESGNEQFF. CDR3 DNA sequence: TGTGCCAGCAGTGAATCGGGGAATGAGCAGTTCTTC.

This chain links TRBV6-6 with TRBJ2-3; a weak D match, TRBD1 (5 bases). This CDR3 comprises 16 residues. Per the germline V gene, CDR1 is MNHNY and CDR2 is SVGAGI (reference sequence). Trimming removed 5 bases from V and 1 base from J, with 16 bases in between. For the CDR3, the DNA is TGTGCCAGCAGTAACCTCCCGACAGTCCGCACAGATACGCAGTATTTT. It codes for CASSNLPTVRTDTQYF.

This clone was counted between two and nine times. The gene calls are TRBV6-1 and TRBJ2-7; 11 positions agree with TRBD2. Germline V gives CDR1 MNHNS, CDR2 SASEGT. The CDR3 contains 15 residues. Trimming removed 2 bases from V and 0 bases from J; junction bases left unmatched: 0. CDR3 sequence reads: CASSELAGGSYEQYF. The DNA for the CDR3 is TGTGCCAGCAGTGAACTAGCGGGGGGCTCCTACGAGCAGTACTTC.

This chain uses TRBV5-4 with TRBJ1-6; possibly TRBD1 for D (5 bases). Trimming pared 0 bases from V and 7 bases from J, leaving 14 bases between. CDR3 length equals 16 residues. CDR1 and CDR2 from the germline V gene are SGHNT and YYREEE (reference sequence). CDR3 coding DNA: TGTGCCAGCAGCTTGGGCTGGGCGGGGGACAATTCACCCCTCCACTTT. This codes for CASSLGWAGDNSPLHF.

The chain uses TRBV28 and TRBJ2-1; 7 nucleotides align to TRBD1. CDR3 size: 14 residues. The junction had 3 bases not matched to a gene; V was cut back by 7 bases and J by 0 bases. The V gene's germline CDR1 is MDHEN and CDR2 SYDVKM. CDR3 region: CASIRDSSYNEQFF. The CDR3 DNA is TGTGCCAGCATAAGGGACAGCTCCTACAATGAGCAGTTCTTC.